This paragraph covers one TCR beta chain sequence. The sample comes from a study of blood T cell repertoires in COVID-19. Libraries were prepared by immunoSEQ multiplex PCR; TCRdb keeps only in-frame clonotypes and omits some of them. In the table there are 110,000 or so clones, roughly 84% of which are singletons. CDR1 and CDR2 (germline): SGDLS, YYNGEE. Trimming stripped 3 bases from V and 1 base from J, with 13 bases between. The CDR3 totals 15 residues. This sequence originates from a man in his 60s with acute or convalescent COVID-19. The source material was peripheral blood. The chain uses TRBV9 and TRBJ1-1; D is possibly TRBD1 (5 bases). CDR3 sequence reads: CASSAHGGQNTEAFF. CDR3 coding DNA: TGTGCCAGCAGCGCCCATGGCGGACAGAACACTGAAGCTTTCTTT.